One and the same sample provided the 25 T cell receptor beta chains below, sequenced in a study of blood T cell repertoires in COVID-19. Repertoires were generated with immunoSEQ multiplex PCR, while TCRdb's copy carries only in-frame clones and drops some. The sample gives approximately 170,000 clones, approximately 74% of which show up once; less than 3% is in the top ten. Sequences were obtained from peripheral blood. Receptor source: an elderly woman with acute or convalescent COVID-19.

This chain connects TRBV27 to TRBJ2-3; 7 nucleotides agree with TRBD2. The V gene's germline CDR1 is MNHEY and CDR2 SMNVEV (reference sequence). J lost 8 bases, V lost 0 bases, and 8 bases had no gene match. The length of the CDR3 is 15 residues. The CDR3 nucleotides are TGTGCCAGCAGTTTATCGGGGTGGGCGGGAGCTACGCAGTATTTT. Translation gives CASSLSGWAGATQYF.

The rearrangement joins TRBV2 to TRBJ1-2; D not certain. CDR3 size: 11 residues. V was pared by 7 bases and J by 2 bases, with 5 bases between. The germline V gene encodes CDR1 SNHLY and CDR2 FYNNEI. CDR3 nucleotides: TGTGCCAGCAACGGGAACTATGGCTACACCTTC. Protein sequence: CASNGNYGYTF. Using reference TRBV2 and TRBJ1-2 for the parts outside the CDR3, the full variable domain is EPEVTQTPSHQVTQMGQEVILRCVPISNHLYFYWYRQILGQKVEFLVSFYNNEISEKSEIFDDQFSVERPDGSNFTLKIRSTKLEDSAMYFCASNGNYGYTFGSGTRLTVV.

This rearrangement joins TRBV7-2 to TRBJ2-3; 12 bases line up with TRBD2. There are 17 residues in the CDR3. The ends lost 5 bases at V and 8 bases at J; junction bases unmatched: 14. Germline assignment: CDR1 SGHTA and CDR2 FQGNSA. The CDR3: CASSRSLAGGHAPTQYF. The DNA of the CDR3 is TGTGCCAGCAGCAGAAGTCTAGCGGGAGGGCACGCCCCTACGCAGTATTTT.

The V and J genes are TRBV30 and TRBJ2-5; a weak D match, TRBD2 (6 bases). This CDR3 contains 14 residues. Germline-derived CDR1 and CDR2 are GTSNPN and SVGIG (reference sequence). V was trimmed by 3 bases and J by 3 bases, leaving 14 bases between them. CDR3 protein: CAWSAGMGEETQYF. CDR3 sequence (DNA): TGTGCCTGGAGCGCGGGGATGGGAGAAGAGACCCAGTACTTC.

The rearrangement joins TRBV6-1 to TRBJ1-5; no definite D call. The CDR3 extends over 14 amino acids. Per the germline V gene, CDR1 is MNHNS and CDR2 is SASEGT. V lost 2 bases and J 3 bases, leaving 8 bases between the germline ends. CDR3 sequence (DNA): TGTGCCAGCAGTGAAACCGGGAACAATCAGCCCCAGCATTTT. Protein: CASSETGNNQPQHF.

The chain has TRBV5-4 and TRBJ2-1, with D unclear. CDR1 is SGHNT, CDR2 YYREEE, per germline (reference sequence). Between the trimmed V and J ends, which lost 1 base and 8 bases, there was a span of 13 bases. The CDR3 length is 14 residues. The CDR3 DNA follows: TGTGCCAGCAGCTTGTCCCAGGTTCGGCATGAGCAGTTCTTC. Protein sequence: CASSLSQVRHEQFF.

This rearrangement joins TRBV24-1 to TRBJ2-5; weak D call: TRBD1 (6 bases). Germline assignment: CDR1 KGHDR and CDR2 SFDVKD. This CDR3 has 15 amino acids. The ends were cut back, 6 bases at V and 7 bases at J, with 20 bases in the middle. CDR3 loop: CATSLTGKKGGTQYF. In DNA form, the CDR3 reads TGTGCCACCAGTCTGACTGGTAAAAAAGGGGGGACCCAGTACTTC.

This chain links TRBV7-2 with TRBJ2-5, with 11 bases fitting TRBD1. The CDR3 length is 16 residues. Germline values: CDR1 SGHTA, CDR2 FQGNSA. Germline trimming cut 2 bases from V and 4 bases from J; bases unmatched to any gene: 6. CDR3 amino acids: CASSLSGTGGIETQYF. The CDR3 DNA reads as TGTGCCAGCAGCTTAAGCGGGACAGGGGGGATAGAGACCCAGTACTTC.

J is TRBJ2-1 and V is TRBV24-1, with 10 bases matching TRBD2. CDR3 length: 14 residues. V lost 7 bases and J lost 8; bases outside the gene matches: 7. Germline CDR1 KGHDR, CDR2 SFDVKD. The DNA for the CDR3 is TGTGCCACCAGGGAAGCGGGAGGGTCGGATGAGCAGTTCTTC. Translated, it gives CATREAGGSDEQFF.

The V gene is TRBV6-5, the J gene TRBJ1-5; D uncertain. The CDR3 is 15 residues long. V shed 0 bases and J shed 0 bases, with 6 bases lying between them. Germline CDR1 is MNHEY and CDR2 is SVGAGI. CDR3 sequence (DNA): TGTGCCAGCAGTTACTCGAGGAATAGCAATCAGCCCCAGCATTTT. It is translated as CASSYSRNSNQPQHF.

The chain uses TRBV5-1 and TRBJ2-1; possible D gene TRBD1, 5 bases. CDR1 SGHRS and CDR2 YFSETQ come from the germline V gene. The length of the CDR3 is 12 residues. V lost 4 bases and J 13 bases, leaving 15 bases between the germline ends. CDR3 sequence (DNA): TGCGCCAGCAGCCCGGATAAAGGGGTACAGTTCTTC. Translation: CASSPDKGVQFF.

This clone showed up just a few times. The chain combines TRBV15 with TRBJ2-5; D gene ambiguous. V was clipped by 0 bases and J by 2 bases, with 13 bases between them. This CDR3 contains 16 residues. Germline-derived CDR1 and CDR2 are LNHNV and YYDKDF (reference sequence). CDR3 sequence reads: CATSRDISSAQETQYF. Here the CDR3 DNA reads TGTGCCACCAGCAGAGACATATCCAGCGCTCAAGAGACCCAGTACTTC.

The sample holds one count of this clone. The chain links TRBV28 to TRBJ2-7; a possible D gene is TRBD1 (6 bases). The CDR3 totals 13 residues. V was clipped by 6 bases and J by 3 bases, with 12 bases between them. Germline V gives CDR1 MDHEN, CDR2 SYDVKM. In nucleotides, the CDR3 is TGTGCCAGCAGCTCAGGACAGAACTACGAGCAGTACTTC. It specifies CASSSGQNYEQYF.

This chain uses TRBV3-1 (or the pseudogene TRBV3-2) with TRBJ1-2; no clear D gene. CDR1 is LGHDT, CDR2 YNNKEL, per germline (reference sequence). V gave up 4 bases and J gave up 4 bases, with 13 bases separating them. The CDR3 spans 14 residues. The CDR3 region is CASSRLRESYGYTF. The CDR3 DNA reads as TGTGCCAGCAGCCGATTACGTGAGAGCTATGGCTACACCTTC.

CDR3 nucleotide sequence: TGTGCCAGCAGTTTCGGGCAGGGAGGAGTCAATCAGCCCCAGCATTTT. Translating gives CASSFGQGGVNQPQHF. The J gene is TRBJ1-5, the V gene TRBV28, with D possibly being TRBD1 (5 bases). The CDR3 runs to 16 residues. The germline V gene encodes CDR1 MDHEN and CDR2 SYDVKM. Trimming took 3 bases from V and 3 from J, leaving 15 bases between them.

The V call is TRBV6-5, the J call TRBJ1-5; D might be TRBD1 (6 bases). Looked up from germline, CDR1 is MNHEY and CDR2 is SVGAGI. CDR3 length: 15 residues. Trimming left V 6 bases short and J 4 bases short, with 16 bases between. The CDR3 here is CASRPGTLTNQPQHF. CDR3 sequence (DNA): TGTGCCAGCAGACCCGGGACATTGACGAATCAGCCCCAGCATTTT.

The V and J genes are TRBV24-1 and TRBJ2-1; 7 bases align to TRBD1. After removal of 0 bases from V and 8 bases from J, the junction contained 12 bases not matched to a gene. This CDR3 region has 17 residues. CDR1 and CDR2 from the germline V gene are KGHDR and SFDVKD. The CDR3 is CATSDLPSGTENDEQFF. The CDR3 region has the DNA TGTGCCACCAGTGATTTGCCGTCCGGGACAGAAAACGATGAGCAGTTCTTC.

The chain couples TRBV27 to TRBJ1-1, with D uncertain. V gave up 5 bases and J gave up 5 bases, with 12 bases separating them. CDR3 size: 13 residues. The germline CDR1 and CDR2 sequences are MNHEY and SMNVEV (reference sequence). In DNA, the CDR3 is TGTGCCAGCAGTCCCTATCTCAGGACTGAAGCTTTCTTT. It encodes CASSPYLRTEAFF.

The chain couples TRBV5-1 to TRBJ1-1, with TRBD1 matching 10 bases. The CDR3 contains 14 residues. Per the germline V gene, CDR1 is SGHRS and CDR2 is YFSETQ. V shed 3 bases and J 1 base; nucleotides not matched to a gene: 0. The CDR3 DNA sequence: TGCGCCAGCAGCTGGACAGGGGGGAACACTGAAGCTTTCTTT. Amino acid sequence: CASSWTGGNTEAFF.

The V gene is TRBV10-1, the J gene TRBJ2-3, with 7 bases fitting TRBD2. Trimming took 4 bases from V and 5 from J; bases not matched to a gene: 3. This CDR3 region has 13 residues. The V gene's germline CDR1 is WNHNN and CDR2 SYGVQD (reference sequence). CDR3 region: CASSGGEGDTQYF. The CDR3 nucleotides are TGCGCCAGCAGTGGAGGGGAGGGAGATACGCAGTATTTT.

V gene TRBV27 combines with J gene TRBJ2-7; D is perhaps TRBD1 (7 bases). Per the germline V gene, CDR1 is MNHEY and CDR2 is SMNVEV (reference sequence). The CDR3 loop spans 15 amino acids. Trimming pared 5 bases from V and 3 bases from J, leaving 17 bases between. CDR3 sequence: CASSQGGRAFYEQYF. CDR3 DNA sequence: TGTGCCAGCAGTCAGGGGGGCCGGGCCTTCTACGAGCAGTACTTC.

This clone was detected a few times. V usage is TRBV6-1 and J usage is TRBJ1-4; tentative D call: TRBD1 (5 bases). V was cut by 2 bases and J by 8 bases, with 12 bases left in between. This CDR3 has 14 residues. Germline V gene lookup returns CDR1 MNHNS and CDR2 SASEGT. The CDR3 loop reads CASSELDREEKLFF. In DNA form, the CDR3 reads TGTGCCAGCAGTGAACTAGACAGAGAGGAAAAACTGTTTTTT.

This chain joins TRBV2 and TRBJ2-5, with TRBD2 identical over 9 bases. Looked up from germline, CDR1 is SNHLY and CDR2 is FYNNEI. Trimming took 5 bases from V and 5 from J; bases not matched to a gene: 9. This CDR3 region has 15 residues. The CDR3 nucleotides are TGTGCCAGCAGTCTAAGCGGGAGGCCCCGGGAGACCCAGTACTTC. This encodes CASSLSGRPRETQYF.

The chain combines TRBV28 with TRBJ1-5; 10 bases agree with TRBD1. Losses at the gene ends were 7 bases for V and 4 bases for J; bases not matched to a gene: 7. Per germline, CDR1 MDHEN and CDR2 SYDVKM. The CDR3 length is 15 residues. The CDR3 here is CASNPGQGVNQPQHF. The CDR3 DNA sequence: TGTGCCAGCAACCCCGGACAGGGGGTTAATCAGCCCCAGCATTTT.

CDR3 region: CAAGTSVQETQYF. In DNA, the CDR3 is TGTGCCGCCGGGACTAGCGTACAAGAGACCCAGTACTTC. The chain has TRBV19 and TRBJ2-5; TRBD2 aligns across 10 bases. This CDR3 region has 13 residues. CDR1 and CDR2 from the germline V gene are LNHDA and SQIVND (reference sequence). The V and J ends lost 11 bases and 2 bases, in that order; junction bases with no gene match: 5.